One and the same sample provided the 27 T cell receptor beta chains below, sequenced in a study of molecular identifiers for immune sequencing clone quantification. TCRdb redid the calling of the PCR reads with MiXCR, one entry per CDR3 protein. In the table there are about 640,000 distinct CDR3 sequences, 20% of which are singletons. The sequenced sample consisted of naive CD8+ T cells from blood, with Jurkat cell RNA spiked in. As for subset: FACS-sorted CD8+CD4-CCR7+CD45RA+ naive T cells. These receptors all stem from a human donor in good health. Some libraries in this study had Jurkat cell RNA spiked in.

This clonotype was observed many times. This chain connects TRBV4-1 to TRBJ1-1; TRBD1 matches at 9 bases. Unmatched junction bases numbered 4, after V lost 1 base and J lost 10 bases. The CDR3 loop spans 13 amino acids. Germline loops: CDR1 MGHRA, CDR2 YSYEKL. In DNA, the CDR3 is TGCGCCAGCAGCCAAGGGACAGGGGAGGGAGCTTTCTTT. This gives the protein CASSQGTGEGAFF.

Comments on this clonotype: This may be a read error: a much more frequent sequence differs by one nucleotide. V gene TRBV6-5 combines with J gene TRBJ2-3; possibly TRBD2 for D (5 bases). Germline CDR1 and CDR2: MNHEY and SVGAGI. The CDR3 runs 14 residues. The CDR3 DNA reads TGTGCCAGCAGTCCGCGATCTAGCACAGATACGCGGTATTTT. It yields the protein CASSPRSSTDTRYF.

This clonotype was counted at least ten times. The genes are TRBV4-3 and TRBJ2-7; 12 bases fit TRBD1. Germline loops: CDR1 LGHNA, CDR2 YSLEER. V lost 3 bases, J lost 0 bases, and 3 bases stayed unmatched. This CDR3 has 16 residues. DNA for the CDR3: TGCGCCAGCAGCCACGGGACAGGGGGCAGCTCCTACGAGCAGTACTTC. Translating gives CASSHGTGGSSYEQYF.

In its sample, this clonotype was seen a few times. The CDR3 here is CASSEEAGEGYEQYF. Written as DNA, the CDR3 is TGTGCCAGCAGTGAGGAGGCAGGGGAAGGGTACGAGCAGTACTTC. The chain uses TRBV2 and TRBJ2-7; TRBD1 is a possible D gene (6 bases). Trimming stripped 3 bases from V and 4 bases from J, with 16 bases between. Germline V gene sequence: CDR1 SNHLY, CDR2 FYNNEI. The length of the CDR3 is 15 residues.

This clonotype was observed many times. The chain has TRBV7-2 and TRBJ1-4; D perhaps matches TRBD1 (5 bases). The ends were cut back, 4 bases at V and 8 bases at J, with 23 bases in the middle. Germline V lookup: CDR1 SGHTA, CDR2 FQGNSA. This CDR3 is built from 17 residues. This CDR3 is CASSSWGTALQREKLFF. The CDR3 bases are TGTGCCAGCAGCTCCTGGGGGACCGCTCTCCAACGGGAAAAACTGTTTTTT.

This clonotype was seen more than once but under ten times. J is TRBJ1-1 and V is TRBV10-2; D is ambiguous. The length of the CDR3 is 13 residues. CDR1 and CDR2 (germline): WSHSY, SAAADI. V was pared by 4 bases and J by 3 bases, with 9 bases between. CDR3 sequence (DNA): TGCGCCAGCAGTGTTGGGAAGCACACTGAAGCTTTCTTT. Protein product: CASSVGKHTEAFF.

Turning to this clonotype: It may be a read error: a sequence one base away is much more abundant. It is likely a read error, because the conserved phenylalanine at the end of the CDR3 is missing. This chain joins TRBV12-3 or TRBV12-4 and TRBJ1-6; the D is unclear. The length of the CDR3 is 15 residues. The ends were cut back, 3 bases at V and 0 bases at J, with 6 bases in the middle. The CDR3 is CASSLPNSYNSPLHL. In nucleotides, the CDR3 is TGTGCCAGCAGTTTGCCGAACTCCTATAATTCACCCCTCCACCTT.

This sequence joins TRBV13 and TRBJ1-6; D call uncertain. The V end lost 4 bases, the J end lost 0 bases, and 13 bases lay between the germline ends. Germline CDR1 PRHDT, CDR2 FYEKMQ (reference sequence). The CDR3 loop spans 17 amino acids. The CDR3 nucleotides are TGTGCCAGCAGCTCCGCCGTCCGGAGCTCCTATAATTCACCCCTCCACTTT. Translated, it gives CASSSAVRSSYNSPLHF. Full variable domain (remainder filled in from reference TRBV13 and TRBJ1-6): AAGVIQSPRHLIKEKRETATLKCYPIPRHDTVYWYQQGPGQDPQFLISFYEKMQSDKGSIPDRFSAQQFSDYHSELNMSSLELGDSALYFCASSSAVRSSYNSPLHFGNGTRLTVT.

Many counts were recorded for this clonotype. The gene calls are TRBV15 and TRBJ1-5; 7 bases line up with TRBD1. V shed 6 bases and J 6 bases; nucleotides not matched to a gene: 8. Germline loops: CDR1 LNHNV, CDR2 YYDKDF (reference sequence). The CDR3 is 14 amino acids. The CDR3 here is CATSLGRGIQPQHF. The DNA of the CDR3 is TGTGCCACCAGTTTAGGCAGGGGGATTCAGCCCCAGCATTTT. Full variable domain (outside the CDR3, taken from reference TRBV15 and TRBJ1-5): DAMVIQNPRYQVTQFGKPVTLSCSQTLNHNVMYWYQQKSSQAPKLLFHYYDKDFNNEADTPDNFQSRRPNTSFCFLDIRSPGLGDTAMYLCATSLGRGIQPQHFGDGTRLSIL.

The V and J genes are TRBV6-2 or TRBV6-3 and TRBJ1-1; D is possibly TRBD1 (6 bases). CDR1 is MNHEY, CDR2 SVGEGT, per germline. The CDR3 totals 13 residues. V lost 2 bases to trimming and J lost 5 bases, with 9 bases between them. This CDR3 is CASSYPGTTEAFF. The CDR3 DNA reads TGTGCCAGCAGTTACCCAGGGACAACTGAAGCTTTCTTT.

This clonotype was observed a few times. The J gene is TRBJ2-7, the V gene TRBV19; D not resolved. The CDR3 runs 14 residues. V dropped 1 base and J dropped 2 bases, with 9 bases sitting between them. Per germline, CDR1 LNHDA and CDR2 SQIVND (reference sequence). The CDR3 reads CASSIVGPAYEQYF. For the CDR3, the DNA is TGTGCCAGTAGTATAGTCGGCCCAGCCTACGAGCAGTACTTC.

This clonotype was observed many times. V gene TRBV2 combines with J gene TRBJ2-1; D perhaps matches TRBD1 (5 bases). V was shortened by 1 base and J by 9 bases, with 10 bases between the two germline ends. Looked up from germline, CDR1 is SNHLY and CDR2 is FYNNEI. CDR3 length: 13 residues. The CDR3 loop is CASSEGARGEQFF. The CDR3 DNA reads as TGTGCCAGCAGTGAAGGGGCTAGGGGTGAGCAGTTCTTC.

This clonotype has a handful of counts. The V and J genes are TRBV19 and TRBJ1-5; tentative D call: TRBD1 (6 bases). This CDR3 is built from 16 residues. V shed 7 bases and J shed 0 bases, with 16 bases lying between them. CDR1 and CDR2 from the germline V gene are LNHDA and SQIVND (reference sequence). Written as DNA, the CDR3 is TGTGCCAGTACCCCAAGGGGGGTCGATAGCAATCAGCCCCAGCATTTT. Residues: CASTPRGVDSNQPQHF. The whole variable domain, filled in from reference TRBV19 and TRBJ1-5, reads DGGITQSPKYLFRKEGQNVTLSCEQNLNHDAMYWYRQDPGQGLRLIYYSQIVNDFQKGDIAEGYSVSREKKESFPLTVTSAQKNPTAFYLCASTPRGVDSNQPQHFGDGTRLSIL.

This clonotype was seen at least ten times. This chain links TRBV24-1 with TRBJ2-5; D not certain. Between the trimmed V and J ends, which lost 3 bases and 5 bases, there was a span of 3 bases. The germline CDR1 and CDR2 sequences are KGHDR and SFDVKD. The CDR3 contains 11 residues. The CDR3 here is CATSDMETQYF. In DNA form, the CDR3 reads TGTGCCACCAGTGATATGGAGACCCAGTACTTC.

This clonotype was recorded many times. The chain combines TRBV27 with TRBJ2-5; D uncertain. Germline-derived CDR1 and CDR2 are MNHEY and SMNVEV (reference sequence). The V and J ends lost 6 bases and 5 bases respectively, with 16 bases between them. The CDR3 has 14 amino acids. The CDR3 DNA reads TGTGCCAGCAGCACCGGAGCTGGGTATGAGACCCAGTACTTC. It is translated as CASSTGAGYETQYF.

This clonotype was picked up many times. V is TRBV6-5 and J is TRBJ1-1; D remains ambiguous. CDR1 MNHEY and CDR2 SVGAGI come from the germline V gene. CDR3 length: 13 amino acids. Trimming removed 0 bases at V and 4 bases at J, with 6 bases between. The CDR3 reads CASSYSGTTEAFF. In DNA form, the CDR3 reads TGTGCCAGCAGTTACTCTGGCACCACTGAAGCTTTCTTT.

Notes on this clonotype: A read error is possible here, since a much larger clone lies one base away. The chain has TRBV7-3 and TRBJ2-5; no definite D call. Between the trimmed V and J ends, which lost 5 bases and 2 bases, there was a span of 9 bases. Germline CDR1 reads SGHTA; CDR2 reads FQGTGA. The CDR3 spans 13 residues. This chain's CDR3 is CASSPPTQETQYF. Here the CDR3 DNA reads TGTGCCAGCAGCCCCCCAACACAAGAGACCCAGTACTTC.

This clonotype was seen only a few times. The chain links TRBV12-3 or TRBV12-4 to TRBJ1-6; D ambiguous. With 3 bases removed from V and 9 bases from J, the gap between germline ends came to 21 bases. The CDR3 covers 17 residues. The CDR3 spells CASSFSFGVATSSPLHF. CDR3 sequence (DNA): TGTGCCAGCAGTTTCTCTTTCGGGGTAGCGACCAGTTCACCCCTCCACTTT.

This clonotype was recorded a few times. The V and J genes are TRBV27 and TRBJ1-2, with D tentatively TRBD1 (5 bases). Per germline, CDR1 MNHEY and CDR2 SMNVEV (reference sequence). The ends were cut back, 5 bases at V and 5 bases at J, with 15 bases in the middle. The CDR3 is 14 residues long. The CDR3 reads CASSGIGGLYGYTF. The CDR3 region has the DNA TGTGCCAGCAGTGGGATCGGGGGTTTATATGGCTACACCTTC.

The V and J genes are TRBV5-6 and TRBJ2-7, with a possible D match to TRBD1 (6 bases). Per the germline V gene, CDR1 is SGHDT and CDR2 is YYEEEE. Deletions cut 1 base from V and 0 bases from J, with 17 bases between. This CDR3 contains 17 residues. The CDR3 loop reads CASSLFVRTDYSYEQYF. DNA of the CDR3: TGTGCCAGCAGCTTGTTCGTCAGGACAGACTACTCCTACGAGCAGTACTTC.

With regard to this clonotype: With a much larger clone just one base away, this may be a read error. The chain joins TRBV2 to TRBJ1-5; D tentatively fits TRBD1 or TRBD2 (5 bases each). The closer fit of TRBJ2-3 to the DNA end suggests the J call may be wrong. The germline V gene has CDR1 SNHLY and CDR2 FYNNEI. This CDR3 has 16 residues. CDR3 protein: CASSQIPGTEYQPQYF. In DNA, the CDR3 is TGTGCCAGCAGTCAAATACCCGGGACGGAGTATCAGCCCCAGTATTTT.

There are many counts of this clonotype. The chain is built from TRBV2 and TRBJ2-5, with TRBD2 as a possible D gene (6 bases). V gave up 6 bases and J gave up 0 bases, with 11 bases separating them. This CDR3 comprises 14 residues. Germline V gene data show CDR1 as SNHLY and CDR2 as FYNNEI. The CDR3 is CASRRRDYQETQYF. As DNA, the CDR3 is TGTGCCAGCAGACGCCGGGACTACCAAGAGACCCAGTACTTC.

The rearrangement uses TRBV7-9 and TRBJ2-5, with TRBD2 matching over 11 bases. The CDR3 runs 17 residues. Germline-derived CDR1 and CDR2 are SEHNR and FQNEAQ (reference sequence). V trimming: 6 bases; J trimming: 3 bases; junction bases outside the gene matches: 12. The CDR3 coding sequence is TGTGCCAGCAGACAAAGTTCCCCGACTAGCGGGAAAGAGACCCAGTACTTC. Its protein is CASRQSSPTSGKETQYF. Looking up the rest from reference TRBV7-9 and TRBJ2-5 gives the full variable domain: DTGVSQNPRHKITKRGQNVTFRCDPISEHNRLYWYRQTLGQGPEFLTYFQNEAQLEKSRLLSDRFSAERPKGSFSTLEIQRTEQGDSAMYLCASRQSSPTSGKETQYFGPGTRLLVL.

This clonotype was recorded many times. This chain uses TRBV7-9 with TRBJ1-1, with no clear D. Trimming left V 2 bases short and J 4 bases short, with 8 bases between. CDR1 is SEHNR, CDR2 FQNEAQ, per germline (reference sequence). The CDR3 is 13 amino acids. The DNA of the CDR3 is TGTGCCAGCAGCTTAAAAGGGATCACTGAAGCTTTCTTT. The encoded protein is CASSLKGITEAFF. The variable domain in full, completed from reference TRBV7-9 and TRBJ1-1, reads DTGVSQNPRHKITKRGQNVTFRCDPISEHNRLYWYRQTLGQGPEFLTYFQNEAQLEKSRLLSDRFSAERPKGSFSTLEIQRTEQGDSAMYLCASSLKGITEAFFGQGTRLTVV.

For this clonotype: This could be a read error, since a much larger clone is one nucleotide away. The chain joins TRBV6-5 to TRBJ2-3; possible D gene TRBD2, 6 bases. V was clipped by 8 bases and J by 5 bases, with 17 bases between them. Germline V lookup: CDR1 MNHEY, CDR2 SVGAGI. The CDR3 consists of 14 residues. As DNA, the CDR3 is TGTGCCAGCCCCTGTTTGGGGGAGGAAGATACGCAGTATTTT. It yields the protein CASPCLGEEDTQYF.

About this clonotype itself: A junction boundary mismatches the germline segment, possibly from a read error. The rearrangement joins TRBV4-1 to TRBJ2-3; a possible D gene is TRBD1 (5 bases). CDR1 is MGHRA and CDR2 is YSYEKL in the germline V gene. CDR3 length: 15 amino acids. The DNA of the CDR3 is TGCTCCAGCAGCCAGAGCCAGGGAACGGCAGATACGCAGTATTTT. This encodes CSSSQSQGTADTQYF.

The gene calls are TRBV5-3 and TRBJ2-3, with D perhaps given as TRBD1 or TRBD2 (5 bases each). TRBV5-3 is given ORF status, its function remaining uncertain. The length of the CDR3 is 19 residues. Trimming left V 8 bases short and J 2 bases short, with 30 bases between. The CDR3 nucleotides are TGTGCCAGCAGCCTACCCAGCCGAGGGCAGGGAAAAGACACAGATACGCAGTATTTT. Amino acid sequence: CASSLPSRGQGKDTDTQYF.